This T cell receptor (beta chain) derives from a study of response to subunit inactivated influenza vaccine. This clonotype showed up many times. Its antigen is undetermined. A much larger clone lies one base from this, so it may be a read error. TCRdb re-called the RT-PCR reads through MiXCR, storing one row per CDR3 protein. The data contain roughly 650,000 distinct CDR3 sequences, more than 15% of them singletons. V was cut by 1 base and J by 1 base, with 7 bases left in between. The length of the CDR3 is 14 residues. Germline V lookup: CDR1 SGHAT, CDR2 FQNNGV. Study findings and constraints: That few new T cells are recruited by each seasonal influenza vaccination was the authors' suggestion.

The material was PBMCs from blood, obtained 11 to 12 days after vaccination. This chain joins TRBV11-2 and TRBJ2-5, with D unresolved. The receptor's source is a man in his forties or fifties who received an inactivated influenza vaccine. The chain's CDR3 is CASSLAGIQETQYF. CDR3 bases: TGTGCCAGCAGCTTAGCCGGCATCCAAGAGACCCAGTACTTC. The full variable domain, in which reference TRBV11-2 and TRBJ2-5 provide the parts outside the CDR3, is EAGVAQSPRYKIIEKRQSVAFWCNPISGHATLYWYQQILGQGPKLLIQFQNNGVVDDSQLPKDRFSAERLKGVDSTLKIQPAKLEDSAVYLCASSLAGIQETQYFGPGTRLLVL.